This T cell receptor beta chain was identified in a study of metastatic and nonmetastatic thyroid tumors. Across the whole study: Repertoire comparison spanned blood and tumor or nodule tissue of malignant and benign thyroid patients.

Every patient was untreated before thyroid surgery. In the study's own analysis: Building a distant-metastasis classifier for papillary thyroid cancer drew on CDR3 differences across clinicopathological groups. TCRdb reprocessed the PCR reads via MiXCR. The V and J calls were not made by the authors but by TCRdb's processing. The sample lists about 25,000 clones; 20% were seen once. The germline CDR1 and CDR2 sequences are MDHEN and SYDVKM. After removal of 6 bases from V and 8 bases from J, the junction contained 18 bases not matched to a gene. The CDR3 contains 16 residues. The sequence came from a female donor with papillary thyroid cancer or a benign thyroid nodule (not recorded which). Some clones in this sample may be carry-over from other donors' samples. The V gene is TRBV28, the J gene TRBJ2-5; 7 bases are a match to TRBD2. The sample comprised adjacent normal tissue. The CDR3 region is CASSPTCVRGRDTQYF. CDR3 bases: TGTGCCAGCAGCCCCACCTGTGTACGGGGGAGGGATACCCAGTACTTC.